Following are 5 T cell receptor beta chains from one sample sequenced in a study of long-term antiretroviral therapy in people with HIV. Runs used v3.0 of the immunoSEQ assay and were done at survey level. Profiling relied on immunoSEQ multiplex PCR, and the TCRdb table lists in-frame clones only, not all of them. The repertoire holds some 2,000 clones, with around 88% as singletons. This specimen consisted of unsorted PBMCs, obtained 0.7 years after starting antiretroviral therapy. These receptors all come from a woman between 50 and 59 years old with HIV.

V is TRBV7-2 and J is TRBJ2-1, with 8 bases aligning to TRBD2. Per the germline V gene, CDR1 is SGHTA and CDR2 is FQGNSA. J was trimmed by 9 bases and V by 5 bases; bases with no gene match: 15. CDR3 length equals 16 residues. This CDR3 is CASSQRGLAQVGEQFF. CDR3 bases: TGTGCCAGCAGCCAAAGAGGACTAGCCCAAGTGGGTGAGCAGTTCTTC.

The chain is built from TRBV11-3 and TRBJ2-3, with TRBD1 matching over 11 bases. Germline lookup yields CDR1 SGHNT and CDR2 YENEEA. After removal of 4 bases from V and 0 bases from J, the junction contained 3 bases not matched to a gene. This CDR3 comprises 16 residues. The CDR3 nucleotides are TGTGCCAGCAGCTCCGGGACAGGGGGTAGCACAGATACGCAGTATTTT. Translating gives CASSSGTGGSTDTQYF.

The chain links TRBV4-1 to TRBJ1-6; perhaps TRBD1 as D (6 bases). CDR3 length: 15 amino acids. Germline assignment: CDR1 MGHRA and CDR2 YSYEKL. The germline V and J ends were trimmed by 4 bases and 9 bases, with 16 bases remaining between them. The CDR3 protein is CASSPRGGSGSPLHF. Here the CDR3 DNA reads TGCGCCAGCAGCCCTAGGGGGGGATCAGGTTCACCCCTCCACTTT.

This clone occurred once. CDR3 DNA: TGTGCCAGCAGCTTAGCGCCTAGCGGGGGGGCGACCTACGAGCAGTACTTC. Protein sequence: CASSLAPSGGATYEQYF. The chain couples TRBV7-6 to TRBJ2-7; 12 nucleotides match TRBD2. With 0 bases clipped from V and 2 bases from J, the junction kept 5 bases outside the gene matches. Germline CDR1 and CDR2: SGHVS and FNYEAQ. This CDR3 has 17 amino acids.

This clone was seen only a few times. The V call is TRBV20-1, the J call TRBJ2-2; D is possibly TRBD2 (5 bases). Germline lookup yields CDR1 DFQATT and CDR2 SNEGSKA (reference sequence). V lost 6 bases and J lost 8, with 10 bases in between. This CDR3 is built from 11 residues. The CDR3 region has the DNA TGCAGTGCCGTCCGGGGTGGGGAGCTGTTTTTT. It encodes CSAVRGGELFF.